Below, 29 T cell receptor beta chains from the same sample are listed, as sequenced in a study of cytomegalovirus exposure and HLA in healthy donors. 13 Jbeta primers and 60 Vbeta primers were used for the PCR. The data were produced by immunoSEQ multiplex PCR, yet TCRdb's version contains in-frame clones alone and is incomplete. The sample yields under 85,000 clones, 60% to 85% seen once. Input material: PBMCs. The receptors come from a man in his forties or fifties in good health and CMV-seronegative.

The chain carries TRBV4-2 and TRBJ2-2; unclear D gene. The CDR3 totals 16 residues. The V and J ends lost 1 base and 7 bases respectively, with 16 bases between them. Looked up from germline, CDR1 is LGHNA and CDR2 is YNFKEQ. Here the CDR3 DNA reads TGTGCCAGCAGCCAAGTTCGCGGCGGTTTGGACGGGGAGCTGTTTTTT. It encodes CASSQVRGGLDGELFF.

This clone was seen a single time. The chain links TRBV6-6 to TRBJ2-1; 13 bases line up with TRBD2. There are 15 residues in the CDR3. After removal of 10 bases from V and 8 bases from J, the junction contained 11 bases not matched to a gene. Germline lookup yields CDR1 MNHNY and CDR2 SVGAGI (reference sequence). The CDR3 sequence: CATWTSGSSGHEQFF. CDR3 DNA: TGTGCCACCTGGACTAGCGGGAGTTCCGGGCATGAGCAGTTCTTC.

This sequence joins TRBV5-1 and TRBJ2-7, with 7 positions matching TRBD2. This CDR3 is built from 16 residues. V shed 4 bases and J 0 bases; nucleotides not matched to a gene: 10. From germline, CDR1 is SGHRS and CDR2 YFSETQ. The DNA for the CDR3 is TGCGCCAGCAGCCCTGCCGACGGGAGGAGCTCCTACGAGCAGTACTTC. Translation gives CASSPADGRSSYEQYF.

The rearrangement links TRBV14 to TRBJ1-1; no clear D gene. The CDR3 totals 14 residues. Per germline, CDR1 SGHDN and CDR2 FVKESK. V lost 4 bases to trimming and J lost 3 bases, with 12 bases between them. The DNA for the CDR3 is TGTGCCAGCAGCCCACAAGCTAGCTACACTGAAGCTTTCTTT. It encodes CASSPQASYTEAFF. The whole variable domain, remainder taken from reference TRBV14 and TRBJ1-1, is EAGVTQFPSHSVIEKGQTVTLRCDPISGHDNLYWYRRVMGKEIKFLLHFVKESKQDESGMPNNRFLAERTGGTYSTLKVQPAELEDSGVYFCASSPQASYTEAFFGQGTRLTVV.

This chain connects TRBV5-4 to TRBJ2-2; no clear D. CDR1 and CDR2 from the germline V gene are SGHNT and YYREEE (reference sequence). This CDR3 has 16 residues. V lost 1 base and J lost 4, with 14 bases in between. The CDR3 is CASSLIAGSGTGELFF. CDR3 DNA: TGTGCCAGCAGCTTGATAGCTGGATCCGGCACCGGGGAGCTGTTTTTT.

J is TRBJ2-5 and V is TRBV7-3; no clear D. The CDR3 extends over 13 amino acids. Germline CDR1 SGHTA, CDR2 FQGTGA. Trimming took 4 bases from V and 0 from J, leaving 6 bases between them. The CDR3 coding sequence is TGTGCCAGCAGCTCCTCGTACCAAGAGACCCAGTACTTC. Translated, it gives CASSSSYQETQYF.

The chain has TRBV29-1 and TRBJ1-5, with 9 nucleotides matching TRBD1. V shed 6 bases and J 2 bases; nucleotides not matched to a gene: 8. Germline V lookup: CDR1 SQVTM, CDR2 ANQGSEA. This CDR3 is 15 amino acids long. The CDR3 nucleotides read TGCAGCGTAATCGGACAGGGGTTGGGCAATCAGCCCCAGCATTTT. Encoded protein: CSVIGQGLGNQPQHF. Full variable domain (outside the CDR3, taken from reference TRBV29-1 and TRBJ1-5): SAVISQKPSRDICQRGTSLTIQCQVDSQVTMMFWYRQQPGQSLTLIATANQGSEATYESGFVIDKFPISRPNLTFSTLTVSNMSPEDSSIYLCSVIGQGLGNQPQHFGDGTRLSIL.

The J gene is TRBJ1-4, the V gene TRBV6-5; 8 nucleotides line up with TRBD1. The germline V gene has CDR1 MNHEY and CDR2 SVGAGI. This CDR3 contains 15 residues. The V segment lost 6 bases and the J segment 0 bases; nucleotides outside the gene matches: 3. In DNA form, the CDR3 reads TGTGCCAGCAGGTCGACAGGGGCAACTAATGAAAAACTGTTTTTT. It specifies CASRSTGATNEKLFF.

J is TRBJ1-4 and V is TRBV5-1; 7 bases map to TRBD1. V lost 2 bases, J lost 4 bases, and 2 bases stayed unmatched. The CDR3 has 14 residues. Germline loops: CDR1 SGHRS, CDR2 YFSETQ. The CDR3 sequence is CASSLQGFNEKLFF. The CDR3 region has the DNA TGCGCCAGCAGCTTACAGGGGTTTAATGAAAAACTGTTTTTT.

The genes are TRBV11-2 and TRBJ1-2; D call uncertain. Germline-derived CDR1 and CDR2 are SGHAT and FQNNGV. Trimming cost V 7 bases and J 4 bases, with 13 bases left between them. CDR3 length equals 13 residues. The CDR3 DNA reads TGTGCCAGCACCTCGGGTGGGTTCTATGGCTACACCTTC. Its protein is CASTSGGFYGYTF. Full variable domain (outside the CDR3, taken from reference TRBV11-2 and TRBJ1-2): EAGVAQSPRYKIIEKRQSVAFWCNPISGHATLYWYQQILGQGPKLLIQFQNNGVVDDSQLPKDRFSAERLKGVDSTLKIQPAKLEDSAVYLCASTSGGFYGYTFGSGTRLTVV.

This chain uses TRBV2 with TRBJ1-5; the D gene is possibly TRBD1 (6 bases). The V end lost 7 bases, the J end lost 1 base, and 14 bases lay between the germline ends. The CDR3 runs to 15 residues. The germline V gene has CDR1 SNHLY and CDR2 FYNNEI. The CDR3 protein is CASKEDSRSNQPQHF. The CDR3 DNA sequence: TGTGCCAGCAAAGAGGACAGTAGGAGCAATCAGCCCCAGCATTTT.

The chain uses TRBV7-3 and TRBJ2-2, with TRBD2 matching over 8 bases. J was trimmed by 5 bases and V by 5 bases; bases with no gene match: 7. CDR3 length: 15 residues. Germline V CDR1 and CDR2: SGHTA, FQGTGA. This CDR3 is CASSPAGDRTGELFF. DNA of the CDR3: TGTGCCAGCAGCCCAGCGGGAGACAGGACCGGGGAGCTGTTTTTT.

The chain employs TRBV25-1 and TRBJ1-2; TRBD1 matches 8 bases. Per the germline V gene, CDR1 is MGHDK and CDR2 is SYGVNS. The CDR3 length is 14 residues. V gave up 5 bases and J gave up 8 bases; unmatched junction bases: 10. The CDR3 protein is CASSKETGVEGYTF. For the CDR3, the DNA is TGTGCCAGCAGTAAAGAGACAGGGGTCGAGGGCTACACCTTC.

The V call is TRBV2, the J call TRBJ1-5; D not certain. The CDR3 is 14 residues long. Germline CDR1 and CDR2: SNHLY and FYNNEI. V was cut by 6 bases and J by 0 bases, with 9 bases left in between. CDR3 protein: CASSQRTSNQPQHF. The CDR3 DNA reads as TGTGCCAGCAGCCAGCGGACTAGCAATCAGCCCCAGCATTTT.

This clone has just a few counts. The chain combines TRBV11-2 with TRBJ2-7; no reliable D call. CDR1 and CDR2 from the germline V gene are SGHAT and FQNNGV. The ends were cut back, 5 bases at V and 2 bases at J, with 10 bases in the middle. The CDR3 extends over 13 amino acids. CDR3 in DNA: TGTGCCAGCAGCGGCCTTGAGGCCTACGAGCAGTACTTC. Amino acid sequence: CASSGLEAYEQYF. Complete variable domain (other parts from reference TRBV11-2 and TRBJ2-7): EAGVAQSPRYKIIEKRQSVAFWCNPISGHATLYWYQQILGQGPKLLIQFQNNGVVDDSQLPKDRFSAERLKGVDSTLKIQPAKLEDSAVYLCASSGLEAYEQYFGPGTRLTVT.

Concerning this clone: This same CDR3 is encoded by further DNA sequences in the sample. The CDR3 DNA is TGTGCCTGGAGTCCCCAGGGTAATCAGCCCCAGCATTTT. Its protein product is CAWSPQGNQPQHF. The V gene is TRBV30, the J gene TRBJ1-5; tentative D call: TRBD1 (5 bases). Germline-derived CDR1 and CDR2 are GTSNPN and SVGIG (reference sequence). The V end was cut by 2 bases, the J end by 4 bases, with 9 bases between. The CDR3 covers 13 residues.

The J gene is TRBJ2-7, the V gene TRBV11-1, with D possibly being TRBD2 (6 bases). Germline V gene lookup returns CDR1 SGHAT and CDR2 FQDESV (reference sequence). This CDR3 has 12 amino acids. V lost 5 bases and J lost 5, with 10 bases in between. Here the CDR3 reads CASSRGNNEQYF. In nucleotides, the CDR3 is TGTGCCAGCAGCCGGGGGAACAACGAGCAGTACTTC. Together with reference TRBV11-1 and TRBJ2-7, the CDR3 gives the full variable domain: EAEVAQSPRYKITEKSQAVAFWCDPISGHATLYWYRQILGQGPELLVQFQDESVVDDSQLPKDRFSAERLKGVDSTLKIQPAELGDSAMYLCASSRGNNEQYFGPGTRLTVT.

The gene calls are TRBV18 and TRBJ1-5; D is undetermined. V shed 4 bases and J shed 7 bases, with 20 bases lying between them. Looked up from germline, CDR1 is KGHSH and CDR2 is LQKENI. This CDR3 has 16 amino acids. The CDR3 sequence: CASSLALVLSHQPQHF. The CDR3 region has the DNA TGTGCCAGCTCACTAGCCTTGGTTCTGAGTCACCAGCCCCAGCATTTT.

The rearrangement links TRBV6-1 to TRBJ1-5; D uncertain. Trimming removed 2 bases from V and 8 bases from J, with 10 bases in between. This CDR3 region has 13 residues. Germline V lookup: CDR1 MNHNS, CDR2 SASEGT. The DNA for the CDR3 is TGTGCCAGCAGTGAAACTGGTATGGAGCCCCAGCATTTT. Its translation: CASSETGMEPQHF.

The V gene is TRBV15, the J gene TRBJ2-7, with 9 bases fitting TRBD1. This CDR3 region has 16 residues. Germline V gene data show CDR1 as LNHNV and CDR2 as YYDKDF (reference sequence). The V segment lost 0 bases and the J segment 2 bases; nucleotides outside the gene matches: 5. This CDR3 reads CATSRDRDRATYEQYF. The CDR3 bases are TGTGCCACCAGCAGAGATAGGGACAGGGCCACCTACGAGCAGTACTTC.

This chain connects TRBV11-2 to TRBJ2-1, with 8 bases lining up with TRBD2. CDR3 size: 15 residues. The V gene end was trimmed by 7 bases and the J gene end by 6 bases; junction bases not matched to a gene: 11. Germline CDR1 and CDR2: SGHAT and FQNNGV. This CDR3 reads CASTLWSGSLNEQFF. CDR3 nucleotides: TGTGCCAGCACCCTCTGGAGCGGGAGTCTCAATGAGCAGTTCTTC.

The rearrangement links TRBV5-3 to TRBJ1-1, with 9 bases identical to TRBD1. TRBV5-3 is assigned to the ORF class and has an uncertain function. The length of the CDR3 is 15 residues. Trimming at V came to 4 bases and at J to 1 base, leaving 5 bases not matched to a gene. In DNA, the CDR3 is TGTGCCAGAAGCCGAATGGACAGGGGGAACACTGAAGCTTTCTTT. Translating it yields CARSRMDRGNTEAFF.

This clone occurred a few times. The chain carries TRBV7-9 and TRBJ2-7; TRBD1 aligns across 7 bases. The CDR3 has 15 amino acids. CDR1 is SEHNR and CDR2 is FQNEAQ in the germline V gene (reference sequence). V shed 5 bases, J shed 2 bases, and the junction held 9 bases outside the gene matches. This CDR3 is CASSPLTGYPYEQYF. CDR3 bases: TGTGCCAGCAGCCCGTTGACAGGGTACCCCTACGAGCAGTACTTC.

This clone was picked up a small number of times. V and J are TRBV19 and TRBJ1-1; D is uncertain. This CDR3 is 12 amino acids long. Looked up from germline, CDR1 is LNHDA and CDR2 is SQIVND (reference sequence). Trimming removed 5 bases at V and 1 base at J, with 5 bases between. The CDR3 nucleotides read TGTGCCAGTAGTCTCGGGAACACTGAAGCTTTCTTT. It yields the protein CASSLGNTEAFF. Supplemented by reference TRBV19 and TRBJ1-1, the full variable domain reads DGGITQSPKYLFRKEGQNVTLSCEQNLNHDAMYWYRQDPGQGLRLIYYSQIVNDFQKGDIAEGYSVSREKKESFPLTVTSAQKNPTAFYLCASSLGNTEAFFGQGTRLTVV.

The chain combines TRBV28 with TRBJ1-1, with D perhaps TRBD1 (5 bases). The CDR3 is 14 residues long. Between the trimmed V and J ends, which lost 7 bases and 9 bases, there was a span of 21 bases. Germline CDR1 MDHEN, CDR2 SYDVKM. The CDR3 region is CASIPRGRRVKAFF. In nucleotides, the CDR3 is TGTGCCAGCATCCCCCGGGGCAGGAGGGTAAAAGCTTTCTTT.

As to this clone: The CDR3 does not close with the conserved phenylalanine or tryptophan, likely indicating a read error. The DNA is left out, because the CDR3 cannot be placed on it with certainty; the CDR3 is given as TCRdb lists it. CDR3 region: CASSLYRGTAGHRLI. V gene TRBV28 combines with J gene TRBJ1-1; the D segment call TRBD1 is taken from the table without a DNA check. Per the germline V gene, CDR1 is MDHEN and CDR2 is SYDVKM. Ends included, the CDR3 has 15 residues.

This clone occurred once. The rearrangement uses TRBV28 and TRBJ2-3; 9 bases line up with TRBD2. V trimming: 6 bases; J trimming: 6 bases; junction bases outside the gene matches: 10. Germline-derived CDR1 and CDR2 are MDHEN and SYDVKM. The CDR3 is made up of 15 amino acids. The CDR3 region has the DNA TGTGCCAGCAGCTCGGGTCAGGCGGGAGGGGATACGCAGTATTTT. Translated: CASSSGQAGGDTQYF.

The CDR3 region is CAISVGVMDNEQFF. CDR3 in DNA: TGTGCCATCAGTGTTGGAGTTATGGACAATGAGCAGTTCTTC. V and J are TRBV10-3 and TRBJ2-1, with D unresolved. There are 14 residues in the CDR3. Trimming shortened V by 4 bases and J by 5 bases, and 12 bases separated the two germline ends. Germline CDR1 is ENHRY and CDR2 is SYGVKD.

The chain links TRBV29-1 to TRBJ2-1; a weak D match, TRBD1 (6 bases). Trimming left V 5 bases short and J 4 bases short, with 9 bases between. Germline V gives CDR1 SQVTM, CDR2 ANQGSEA. The CDR3 totals 12 residues. CDR3 protein: CSVLQGYNEQFF. The CDR3 nucleotides read TGCAGCGTTCTACAGGGATACAATGAGCAGTTCTTC.